This T cell receptor (beta chain) comes out of a study of cytomegalovirus exposure and HLA in healthy donors (dated by TCRdb to the late 2010s). About the full investigation: An earlier analysis of 587 of the donors reported roughly 300 Gb of sequence data and 120 million or so unique TCR beta sequences from roughly 180 million T cells. An early release covering roughly 580 HLA-typed donors comprised about 310 gigabases of sequencing data and approximately 80 million unique TCR sequences. All discovery cohort repertoires had been generated using a single sequencing platform. The number of donors typed differed by locus, with roughly 629-640 for A, B, C, DRB1 and DQB1, roughly 520 for DQA1, nearly 610 for DPA1, and under 490 for DPB1. On average, 235,054 unique TCR beta nucleotide sequences were sequenced per donor among about 400 genotyped donors of the cohort, with approximately 18% of those sequences being non-productive. A separate validation cohort of 100 to 150 different subjects was used in addition to the 666-subject first cohort. Rather than drawing on any new phenotypic data, the later analysis identified candidate immune exposures from TCR beta sequences and the way those sequences occurred across donors. A later analysis re-analyzed previously published TCR beta repertoires from 650 to 800 donors and added high-resolution HLA genotyping to study TCR occurrence patterns. To predict cytomegalovirus infection status, the study brought together high-throughput TCR immunosequencing, statistical association of individual TCRs with disease status, and machine learning. The study profiled the T cell repertoires of some 610 subjects by immunosequencing and related them to cytomegalovirus serostatus. The study aimed to test whether signatures of past pathogen exposure could be identified by cataloging public T cell receptors. An earlier analysis of 450 to 750 of the donors used high-throughput TCR beta sequencing to judge whether each TCR beta V gene segment behaved as functional or pseudogenic. Four to six DR-DQ haplotypes were handled as single units for association and clustering, since linkage in the cohort was strong. The genetic ancestry cluster associated with self-reported Caucasian donors included 80% to 90% of the 300 to 450 genotyped donors. In a later genetic analysis, genome-wide SNP genotypes for about 65% of the 666 donors were used, and that subset was treated as a discovery cohort. Donor age, sex, ethnicity and CMV serostatus were collected together with the repertoire data. HLA typing included class I and class II loci at four-digit resolution.

In the case of this clone: It lacks a known antigen. Per-base qualities were not stored, and no clone one base away is much larger.

Preparation of the library involved the immunoSEQ multiplex PCR assay. For the multiplex PCR, a mixture combining 60 forward primers for TCR Vbeta segments and 13 reverse primers for TCR Jbeta segments was used. The CDR3 region of rearranged TCR beta genes was amplified from genomic DNA with a multiplex PCR assay. The Illumina HiSeq System was used to sequence the amplified TCR beta libraries as 87-base-pair reads. The authors processed their data as follows. In a later analysis, tens of millions of unique TCR beta chains were counted across the roughly 610 repertoires, and roughly 9.9 million of these chains were shared by at least two donors. Raw reads were error-corrected and collapsed into unique sequences by a nearest-neighbor algorithm in which closely related sequences were merged to remove PCR and sequencing errors. CDR3 sequences were aligned to IMGT reference sequences to assign V, D and J gene segments. For a sequence to be retained, a match of at least six nucleotides was required to both a V gene segment and a J gene segment. A rearrangement counted as productive if the CDR3 had no stop codons and remained in frame with V and J, and every other rearrangement counted as non-productive. CDR3 was defined according to IMGT convention as the region running from the second conserved V-encoded cysteine to the conserved J-encoded phenylalanine. Sequences without an unambiguous match to a single V gene segment were excluded from the earlier analysis of about 600 of the donors. An earlier analysis of a few hundred of the donors classified V segments as functional when productive rearrangements were above 56.7% and as segregating when the standard deviation between donors was above 5%. A statistical classification framework was built to diagnose cytomegalovirus status from the catalog of TCR beta chain sequences. In a later analysis, TCR nucleotide sequences were compared against IMGT/GENE-DB human TR gene sequences so that V and J genes could be assigned. Using the TCRdist pipeline, a later analysis assigned CDR3 sequences along with most-parsimonious VDJ recombination scenarios. In a later analysis, every TCR beta chain was defined by the combination of its CDR3 amino acid sequence and its V-gene family, and reads without a unique V-gene family were dropped. As a way to deal with suspected cross-contamination and a sequencing artifact, a later analysis dropped 450 to 600 nucleotide sequences that were highly shared and had low generation probability. In a later analysis, a clonal expansion index was calculated for each public chain from normalized within-repertoire ranks of inferred template counts. A later analysis computed generation probabilities with a VDJ recombination model fitted to out-of-frame rearrangements, and checked the results against IGoR. In a later analysis, TCR-TCR, TCR-HLA and TCR-CMV co-occurrence was scored with hypergeometric tests, and a repertoire-size bias correction was applied to TCR pairs. A later analysis estimated false discovery rates by permuting HLA or CMV assignments 20 times. In a later analysis, co-occurring TCRs were grouped with DBSCAN, and TCRdist sequence similarity was added when clustering was performed within HLA-allele-positive subsets. For co-occurrence clustering, repertoires with fewer than 30,000 or more than 120,000 public chains were excluded, along with five repertoires with anomalous nucleotide sharing. Sourced from immuneACCESS, this table was stored by TCRdb with only in-frame sequences that have V and J called. A share of the clones is absent; for the studies checked, an unresolved V gene accounts for under half, and the remainder has no known explanation. V, J and clone size derive from that table, while D and trimming were established from the DNA sequence. This sample has some 140,000 clones in its table, and around 75% of those were observed once. Roughly 3% of the sample goes to the ten largest clones.

General study outcomes and caveats: The cohort was sequenced for TCR beta chains only, and without alpha or paired-chain data the features that could be detected were limited. A later analysis found that TCR association rates varied across HLA loci, with DRB1 alleles showing the most associated TCRs and HLA-C alleles the fewest. When HLA alleles, especially DR and DQ, strongly co-occurred, attributing TCR associations to individual alleles was difficult. A later analysis reported that several top co-occurrence clusters appeared linked to parvovirus B19, influenza, CMV and Epstein-Barr virus. The authors suggested that the approach could potentially be extended to other disease states and immunological phenotypes. Some IMGT-functional V segments, including TRBV6-2 and TRBV6-3, could not be distinguished by the 87-base-pair reads and were therefore excluded. A total of 150 to 200 TCR beta chains were listed by the study as associated with cytomegalovirus. While some public TCRs were present in many individuals, most TCR sequences turned up only very rarely across donors. At a false discovery rate of 0.05, a later analysis linked approximately 18,000 TCR beta sequences to specific HLA alleles. HLA typing was unavailable for some donors at each locus, so association tests used only the typed subset. A later genetic analysis associated a missense DCLRE1C variant with V-gene and J-gene trimming of TCR beta chains, and an independent cohort replicated the association. The only immune exposure information available for the cohort was CMV serostatus. Cytomegalovirus status was reported to be diagnosed by the classifier with high specificity and sensitivity in both the original and validation cohorts. An earlier analysis of some 560 of the donors showed that most TCR beta V segments appeared in productive rearrangements either about 87% or about 30% of the time, which broadly matched IMGT annotations. Roughly uniform sequencing depth across donors was assumed in presence/absence analyses, although this assumption may not hold. The sequencing pipeline was judged likely to have produced a cluster of highly shared sequence variants as a technical artifact. Correlated functional status among segregating V segments might reflect linkage disequilibrium, but an unknown experimental factor could not be ruled out. Because counts were too low, roughly 18 rarely observed V segments, including chromosome 9 orphons, were left out of the earlier analysis of a few hundred of the donors. In a later analysis, HLA-associated TCR beta chains showed more clonal expansion and lower generation probabilities than non-associated chains that were equally common. Three of the identified cytomegalovirus-associated TCR beta chains were confirmed in vitro to be specific for cytomegalovirus antigens. A further reported finding was that TCR beta sequences accurately predicted the HLA-A and HLA-B alleles for most subjects in the first cohort. In a later analysis, most CMV-associated TCR beta chains were found to appear HLA-restricted, with HLA associations seemingly driven largely by CMV exposure. According to a later genetic analysis, donors in an Asian-associated ancestry cluster had fewer N-insertions in productive TCRs than the approximately 630-donor mean.

The cohort consisted of 600 or so healthy bone marrow donors. At the time of sampling, all cohort members were nominally healthy, though unrecorded immune exposures were likely present. The donor was CMV seronegative and was included in the group of a few hundred seronegative cohort members. A peripheral blood sample was provided by each donor, and peripheral blood mononuclear cells were used for TCR beta sequencing. Genomic DNA was extracted from the blood cell samples with the Qiagen DNeasy Blood Extraction Kit. Based on the germline V gene, the CDR1 and CDR2 sequences are MDHEN and SYDVKM. Trimmed from V: 1 base; trimmed from J: 4 bases; junction bases lacking a gene match: 14. Including cysteine and phenylalanine, the CDR3 has 18 amino acids. CDR3 DNA is the only sequence kept; it has 54 bases, read in frame from the first base.

Specimen: PBMCs. The receptor comes from a man younger than 40 in good health and CMV-seronegative. Recombination linked TRBV28 to TRBJ1-1; a stretch of 8 junction bases matches TRBD1. The CDR3 sequence is CASSLFAARQGRFTEAFF. Read as DNA, the sequence is TGTGCCAGCAGTTTATTCGCCGCCCGACAGGGGCGTTTCACTGAAGCTTTCTTT.